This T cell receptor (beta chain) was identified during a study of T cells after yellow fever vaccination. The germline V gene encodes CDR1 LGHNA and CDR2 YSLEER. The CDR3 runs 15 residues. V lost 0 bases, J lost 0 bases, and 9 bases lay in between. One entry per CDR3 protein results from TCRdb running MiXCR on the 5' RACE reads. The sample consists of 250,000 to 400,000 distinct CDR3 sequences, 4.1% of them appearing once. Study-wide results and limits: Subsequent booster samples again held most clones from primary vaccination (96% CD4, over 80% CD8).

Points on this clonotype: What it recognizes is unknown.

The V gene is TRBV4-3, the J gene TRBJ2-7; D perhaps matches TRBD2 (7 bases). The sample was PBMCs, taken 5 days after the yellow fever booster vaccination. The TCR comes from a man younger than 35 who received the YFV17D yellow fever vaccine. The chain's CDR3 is CASSQDRGASYEQYF. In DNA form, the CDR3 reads TGCGCCAGCAGCCAAGACCGGGGGGCCTCCTACGAGCAGTACTTC.